This T cell receptor beta chain stems from a study of blood T cell repertoires in COVID-19. Profiled with immunoSEQ multiplex PCR; TCRdb holds only in-frame clones, not every one. The sample holds about 140,000 clones, around four fifths seen once. The CDR3 spans 12 residues. With 3 bases removed from V and 5 bases from J, the gap between germline ends came to 7 bases. Material for sequencing was PBMCs or T cells enriched from blood (not recorded which). This chain uses TRBV12-3 or TRBV12-4 with TRBJ2-5, with D hard to call. The origin of this receptor is a woman aged 50 to 65 with acute COVID-19. The DNA for the CDR3 is TGTGCCAGCAGTTTTGGTGAGGAGACCCAGTACTTC. This translates into CASSFGEETQYF.